The 29 T cell receptor beta chains in this list originate from one sample, sequenced in a study of brain T cells in children with intractable seizures. Sequencing was performed with immunoSEQ multiplex PCR; in TCRdb, only in-frame clones are kept and a portion is missing. The data contain about 80,000 clones, about 90% of them singletons. The input for sequencing was peripheral blood, taken at surgery. All receptors derive from a girl aged 2 to 10 with Rasmussen encephalitis and intractable seizures.

This clone was seen a handful of times. The chain is built from TRBV30 and TRBJ2-7; D possibly corresponds to TRBD1 (6 bases). Trimming removed 3 bases from V and 2 bases from J, with 8 bases in between. CDR1 and CDR2 (germline): GTSNPN, SVGIG (reference sequence). CDR3 length: 12 amino acids. The DNA of the CDR3 is TGTGCCTGGAGACAGGGAACCTACGAGCAGTACTTC. Amino acid sequence: CAWRQGTYEQYF.

This clone was found once. The chain recombines TRBV25-1 with TRBJ1-5, with D possibly TRBD1 on 6 matching bases. The CDR3 has 14 residues. From germline, CDR1 is MGHDK and CDR2 SYGVNS. The ends were cut back, 5 bases at V and 5 bases at J, with 13 bases in the middle. CDR3 loop: CASSPTGWDQPQHF. The CDR3 bases are TGTGCCAGCAGTCCTACAGGGTGGGATCAGCCCCAGCATTTT. Full variable domain (outside the CDR3, taken from reference TRBV25-1 and TRBJ1-5): EADIYQTPRYLVIGTGKKITLECSQTMGHDKMYWYQQDPGMELHLIHYSYGVNSTEKGDLSSESTVSRIRTEHFPLTLESARPSHTSQYLCASSPTGWDQPQHFGDGTRLSIL.

V usage is TRBV9 and J usage is TRBJ2-1; D possibly uses TRBD1 or TRBD2 (6 bases each). Per germline, CDR1 SGDLS and CDR2 YYNGEE. V was shortened by 0 bases and J by 7 bases, with 14 bases between the two germline ends. This CDR3 contains 15 residues. The CDR3 DNA sequence: TGTGCCAGCAGCGTAGAAGGGGGTGCGGGGAATGAGCAGTTCTTC. Amino acid sequence: CASSVEGGAGNEQFF.

This clone was picked up one time. The CDR3 loop is CASSAGLAPYNEQFF. DNA of the CDR3: TGTGCCAGCAGCGCGGGACTAGCTCCCTACAATGAGCAGTTCTTC. The rearrangement links TRBV14 to TRBJ2-1; 9 nucleotides line up with TRBD2. V was pared by 5 bases and J by 2 bases, with 4 bases of the junction left unmatched. The length of the CDR3 is 15 residues. CDR1 is SGHDN and CDR2 is FVKESK in the germline V gene.

This clone showed up just once. The chain combines TRBV6-5 with TRBJ2-2; TRBD1 might be the D (7 bases). Germline V lookup: CDR1 MNHEY, CDR2 SVGAGI. V lost 7 bases, J lost 1 base, and 13 bases lay in between. CDR3 size: 15 residues. CDR3 sequence: CASTHRGGNTGELFF. CDR3 DNA sequence: TGTGCCAGCACCCACAGGGGAGGGAACACCGGGGAGCTGTTTTTT.

The V gene is TRBV14, the J gene TRBJ2-7, with 7 bases aligning to TRBD1. The CDR3 totals 15 residues. In germline, CDR1 is SGHDN, CDR2 FVKESK. The junction had 9 bases not matched to a gene; V was cut back by 4 bases and J by 3 bases. The chain's CDR3 is CASSLSGQRNYEQYF. Here the CDR3 DNA reads TGTGCCAGCAGCCTTTCGGGACAGAGAAACTACGAGCAGTACTTC.

This clone was picked up one time. The chain uses TRBV6-1 and TRBJ1-6, with 8 bases that match TRBD1. The CDR3 length is 15 residues. Germline CDR1 MNHNS, CDR2 SASEGT. Trimming took 1 base from V and 9 from J; bases not matched to a gene: 5. For the CDR3, the DNA is TGTGCCAGCAGTGAAGTTCAGGGGGCAAGTTCACCCCTCCACTTT. Its protein product is CASSEVQGASSPLHF.

On this clone itself: One junction end disagrees with the germline gene, perhaps due to a read error. This sequence joins TRBV18 and TRBJ2-1, with D possibly being TRBD2 (5 bases). Per the germline V gene, CDR1 is KGHSH and CDR2 is LQKENI. This CDR3 contains 12 residues. CDR3 in amino acids: CASSPPGGVGVF. In nucleotides, the CDR3 is TGTGCCAGCTCACCACCTGGAGGCGTCGGAGTCTTC.

The CDR3 is CASSLRWSSYNSPLHF. DNA of the CDR3: TGTGCCAGCAGCTTGAGATGGAGCTCCTATAATTCACCCCTCCACTTT. This sequence joins TRBV5-6 and TRBJ1-6; no clear D. V gave up 1 base and J gave up 0 bases, with 8 bases separating them. Germline CDR1 SGHDT, CDR2 YYEEEE. The CDR3 totals 16 residues. Filled out from reference TRBV5-6 and TRBJ1-6, the complete variable domain reads DAGVTQSPTHLIKTRGQQVTLRCSPKSGHDTVSWYQQALGQGPQFIFQYYEEEERQRGNFPDRFSGHQFPNYSSELNVNALLLGDSALYLCASSLRWSSYNSPLHFGNGTRLTVT.

The rearrangement links TRBV19 to TRBJ1-5, with TRBD1 as a possible D gene (5 bases). Germline values: CDR1 LNHDA, CDR2 SQIVND (reference sequence). The CDR3 has 15 residues. The V end lost 3 bases, the J end lost 2 bases, and 11 bases lay between the germline ends. The CDR3 spells CASSMVAGRNQPQHF. CDR3 coding DNA: TGTGCCAGTAGTATGGTGGCAGGGCGCAATCAGCCCCAGCATTTT.

The chain carries TRBV6-5 and TRBJ2-5; 7 bases fit TRBD2. Germline CDR1 and CDR2: MNHEY and SVGAGI. The J segment lost 5 bases and the V segment lost 7 bases, leaving 7 bases of the junction unmatched. The length of the CDR3 is 13 residues. In DNA, the CDR3 is TGTGCCAGCAACCGGGGGAGGGAGGAGACCCAGTACTTC. It codes for CASNRGREETQYF.

This chain joins TRBV24-1 and TRBJ2-3, with D unclear. The CDR3 spans 13 residues. Germline-derived CDR1 and CDR2 are KGHDR and SFDVKD. V lost 3 bases to trimming and J lost 1 base, with 4 bases between them. This CDR3 reads CATSDPGTDTQYF. The CDR3 DNA is TGTGCCACCAGTGATCCAGGCACAGATACGCAGTATTTT.

The genes are TRBV2 and TRBJ2-7; D is unclear. The V end lost 7 bases, the J end lost 5 bases, and 18 bases lay between the germline ends. This CDR3 has 14 amino acids. The germline gives CDR1 SNHLY, CDR2 FYNNEI. CDR3 sequence reads: CASKRFRDNDEQYF. CDR3 in DNA: TGTGCCAGCAAGCGCTTTCGTGATAACGACGAGCAGTACTTC.

V gene TRBV9 combines with J gene TRBJ1-2; D not resolved. Trimming left V 4 bases short and J 14 bases short, with 6 bases between. CDR1 is SGDLS, CDR2 YYNGEE, per germline. The CDR3 loop spans 8 amino acids. The CDR3 spells CASSPRTF. The CDR3 DNA sequence: TGTGCCAGCAGCCCAAGGACCTTC.

This sequence joins TRBV27 and TRBJ2-3; D unclear. The CDR3 length is 13 residues. V lost 5 bases, J lost 0 bases, and 6 bases lay in between. Per germline, CDR1 MNHEY and CDR2 SMNVEV (reference sequence). The CDR3 coding sequence is TGTGCCAGCAGTCATAAAAGCACAGATACGCAGTATTTT. As protein: CASSHKSTDTQYF.

The chain combines TRBV30 with TRBJ2-1; TRBD2 matches 7 bases. The length of the CDR3 is 14 residues. Looked up from germline, CDR1 is GTSNPN and CDR2 is SVGIG (reference sequence). V was clipped by 1 base and J by 10 bases; unmatched bases: 10. CDR3 in DNA: TGTGCCTGGAGTGCTCACGGACTAGTCTCAGAGCAGTTCTTC. Its translation: CAWSAHGLVSEQFF.

J is TRBJ2-1 and V is TRBV6-1, with D hard to call. From germline, CDR1 is MNHNS and CDR2 SASEGT. V was clipped by 1 base and J by 0 bases, with 10 bases between them. The CDR3 runs to 16 residues. For the CDR3, the DNA is TGTGCCAGCAGTGAAGTGGCTGGAAGCTCCTACAATGAGCAGTTCTTC. As protein: CASSEVAGSSYNEQFF.

This clone is a singleton in its sample. The rearrangement joins TRBV28 to TRBJ1-2, with a possible D match to TRBD1 (5 bases). Trimming stripped 2 bases from V and 4 bases from J, with 11 bases between. This CDR3 comprises 14 residues. Germline CDR1 is MDHEN and CDR2 is SYDVKM. CDR3 sequence (DNA): TGTGCCAGCAGTTTAACTTCAGGGATCTATGGCTACACCTTC. This encodes CASSLTSGIYGYTF.

The rearrangement uses TRBV9 and TRBJ2-7; 8 bases agree with TRBD1. This CDR3 region has 14 residues. Germline CDR1 is SGDLS and CDR2 is YYNGEE. The V and J ends lost 5 bases and 2 bases, in that order; junction bases with no gene match: 6. CDR3 residues: CASSLGQGAYEQYF. The CDR3 nucleotides read TGTGCCAGCAGTCTTGGACAGGGCGCCTACGAGCAGTACTTC.

This clone was counted a single time. This chain's CDR3 is CASSLGREYDKNIQYF. For the CDR3, the DNA is TGTGCCAGCAGCTTAGGGCGGGAGTACGACAAAAACATTCAGTACTTC. The chain links TRBV11-3 to TRBJ2-4; 7 bases are a match to TRBD2. The CDR3 runs to 16 residues. Germline V gene data show CDR1 as SGHNT and CDR2 as YENEEA. V was clipped by 1 base and J by 3 bases; unmatched bases: 6.

The J gene is TRBJ2-5, the V gene TRBV11-1; no definite D call. From germline, CDR1 is SGHAT and CDR2 FQDESV (reference sequence). CDR3 length: 13 amino acids. Deletions cut 8 bases from V and 0 bases from J, with 10 bases between. CDR3 sequence: CASSHNYQETQYF. The CDR3 nucleotides are TGTGCCAGCTCACACAACTACCAAGAGACCCAGTACTTC.

V is TRBV7-3 and J is TRBJ2-2; the D is unclear. Germline CDR1 SGHTA, CDR2 FQGTGA. Trimming removed 0 bases from V and 5 bases from J, with 7 bases in between. This CDR3 comprises 14 residues. The CDR3 region has the DNA TGTGCCAGCAGCTTAACGCCTGGGACCGGGGAGCTGTTTTTT. This sequence encodes CASSLTPGTGELFF.

The V call is TRBV14, the J call TRBJ2-1; no clear D. Germline CDR1 reads SGHDN; CDR2 reads FVKESK. The CDR3 covers 12 residues. V lost 2 bases to trimming and J lost 3 bases, with 2 bases between them. Written as DNA, the CDR3 is TGTGCCAGCAGCCAATTCTACAATGAGCAGTTCTTC. This sequence encodes CASSQFYNEQFF. Together with reference TRBV14 and TRBJ2-1, the CDR3 gives the full variable domain: EAGVTQFPSHSVIEKGQTVTLRCDPISGHDNLYWYRRVMGKEIKFLLHFVKESKQDESGMPNNRFLAERTGGTYSTLKVQPAELEDSGVYFCASSQFYNEQFFGPGTRLTVL.

The V call is TRBV7-2, the J call TRBJ2-3; D not certain. Trimming removed 5 bases at V and 3 bases at J, with 6 bases between. There are 12 residues in the CDR3. Germline assignment: CDR1 SGHTA and CDR2 FQGNSA. This CDR3 reads CASSAPTDTQYF. CDR3 nucleotides: TGTGCCAGCAGCGCCCCAACAGATACGCAGTATTTT.

The chain carries TRBV10-2 and TRBJ2-2; the D call may be TRBD1 or TRBD2 (6 bases each). This CDR3 has 16 residues. CDR1 is WSHSY and CDR2 is SAAADI in the germline V gene. Trimming shortened V by 6 bases and J by 5 bases, and 19 bases separated the two germline ends. The CDR3 reads CASRHRRGTFTGELFF. CDR3 DNA sequence: TGCGCCAGCAGGCACCGGAGGGGGACATTTACCGGGGAGCTGTTTTTT.

V gene TRBV3-1 (or the pseudogene TRBV3-2) combines with J gene TRBJ2-6; no definite D call. The CDR3 runs 14 residues. V dropped 5 bases and J dropped 5 bases, with 10 bases sitting between them. Germline CDR1 and CDR2: LGHDT and YNNKEL (reference sequence). This CDR3 reads CASSIVGRANVLTF. CDR3 bases: TGTGCCAGCAGCATTGTCGGGCGGGCCAACGTCCTGACTTTC.

The gene calls are TRBV6-2 or TRBV6-3 and TRBJ2-5, with D unclear. V was pared by 0 bases and J by 2 bases, with 7 bases between. This CDR3 contains 14 residues. Germline V lookup: CDR1 MNHEY, CDR2 SVGEGT. The chain's CDR3 is CASSYSTIQETQYF. CDR3 coding DNA: TGTGCCAGCAGTTACTCGACGATTCAAGAGACCCAGTACTTC.

This clone was seen just once. The chain couples TRBV2 to TRBJ2-7, with no clear D. V was pared by 4 bases and J by 3 bases, with 7 bases between. There are 12 residues in the CDR3. Germline V lookup: CDR1 SNHLY, CDR2 FYNNEI. CDR3 region: CASSGHNYEQYF. CDR3 nucleotide sequence: TGTGCCAGCAGTGGACACAACTACGAGCAGTACTTC.

This clone occurred once. V is TRBV29-1 and J is TRBJ2-2; D is perhaps TRBD1 (5 bases). This CDR3 spans 14 amino acids. CDR1 and CDR2 from the germline V gene are SQVTM and ANQGSEA. Deletions cut 4 bases from V and 0 bases from J, with 9 bases between. This CDR3 reads CSVVARANTGELFF. CDR3 bases: TGCAGCGTTGTAGCCAGGGCGAACACCGGGGAGCTGTTTTTT.